This T cell receptor beta chain originates from a study of blood T cell repertoires in COVID-19. Study information: Sites in the United States, Italy and Spain provided acute and convalescent COVID-19 samples. The cDNA or gDNA used as material had been derived from T cells, B-cell-depleted T cells, or PBMCs.

As processed by the authors: How many nucleated cells were present was estimated from reference gene primer amplification. Sequencing was performed with immunoSEQ multiplex PCR; in TCRdb, only in-frame clones are kept and a portion is missing. Clone size and the V and J calls come from that table; the DNA yielded D and trimming. This table has around 100,000 clones, 85% appearing once. As for this clone: Compared with germline, one end of the junction differs, possibly owing to a read error.

Germline lookup yields CDR1 SSHAT and CDR2 FNYEAQ (reference sequence). CDR3 length equals 16 residues. Sequenced input: peripheral blood. The chain has TRBV7-7 and TRBJ2-2, with 10 bases matching TRBD1. The source is a man aged 40-50 years with acute or convalescent COVID-19. CDR3 in amino acids: CASSPTGGHSTGELFF. DNA of the CDR3: TGTGCTAGCAGCCCGACAGGGGGCCATTCTACCGGGGAGCTGTTTTTT.